The rows below give T cell receptor beta chains drawn from one sample of a study of T cell responses to AZD1222 COVID-19 vaccine. Sequencing used immunoSEQ multiplex PCR; TCRdb keeps in-frame clones, though not all of them. There are 140,000 to 150,000 clones in the sample; approximately 94% occur only once, and about 9% lies in the top ten. The material was peripheral blood, obtained on day 0 of AZD1222 vaccination. These receptors came from an adult in good health. The CDR3 runs from the conserved cysteine through the conserved F or W. The D gene is left open where the match is weak. Rows give clone size only sometimes, using once, few, many, or a class for an expanded clone.

TRBJ1-3 NA TRBV3-1/TRBV3-2 few CASSQGTGPRNTIYF TGTGCCAGCAGCCAAGGAACAGGGCCTAGAAACACCATATATTTT
TRBJ1-1 NA TRBV28 NA CASRRGSAEAFF TGTGCCAGCAGGCGGGGCAGCGCTGAAGCTTTCTTT
TRBJ1-6 NA TRBV28 NA CASSLEGRNSPLHF TGTGCCAGCAGTTTGGAGGGTCGCAATTCACCCCTCCACTTT
TRBJ2-1 NA TRBV5-1 NA CASSTTYNEQFF TGCGCCAGCAGCACCACCTACAATGAGCAGTTCTTC
TRBJ1-4 NA TRBV3-1/TRBV3-2 NA CASSQGGGNEKLFF TGTGCCAGCAGCCAAGGAGGGGGAAATGAAAAACTGTTTTTT
TRBJ2-7 NA TRBV6-6 NA CASSPGVVEQYF TGTGCCAGCAGCCCCGGGGTGGTTGAGCAGTACTTC
TRBJ1-1 NA TRBV5-1 NA CASSLGFEAFF TGCGCCAGCAGCTTGGGATTTGAAGCTTTCTTT
TRBJ1-6 TRBD1 TRBV4-1 once CASSQAQGAPNSPLHF TGCGCCAGCAGCCAAGCGCAGGGGGCGCCTAATTCACCCCTCCACTTT
TRBJ2-1 NA TRBV7-9 NA CASSLVQGNNEQFF TGTGCCAGCAGCTTAGTTCAGGGGAACAATGAGCAGTTCTTC
TRBJ2-3 TRBD2 TRBV27 NA CASSGLGGGATDTQYF TGTGCCAGCAGTGGCCTCGGCGGGGGGGCGACAGATACGCAGTATTTT
TRBJ1-2 NA TRBV28 NA CASGDRYGYTF TGTGCCAGCGGGGACCGCTATGGCTACACCTTC
TRBJ1-6 NA TRBV6-5 NA CASSSGLKGSPLHF TGTGCCAGCAGTTCAGGACTAAAGGGTTCACCCCTCCACTTT
TRBJ2-7 NA TRBV14 NA CASSQGTVYEQYF TGTGCCAGCAGCCAGGGAACGGTCTACGAGCAGTACTTC
TRBJ2-5 NA TRBV14 NA CASSPRTGLSKKETQYF TGTGCCAGCAGCCCGAGGACTGGCCTTAGTAAAAAAGAGACCCAGTACTTC
TRBJ1-2 NA TRBV12-3/TRBV12-4 NA CASSLRLAYGYTF TGTGCCAGCAGTTTAAGATTGGCCTATGGCTACACCTTC
TRBJ2-5 TRBD2 TRBV6-6 NA CASSYFSGGKETQYF TGTGCCAGCAGTTACTTTAGCGGGGGCAAGGAGACCCAGTACTTC
TRBJ1-3 NA TRBV19 NA CASSNEGYGNTIYF TGTGCCAGTAGTAATGAGGGTTATGGAAACACCATATATTTT
TRBJ1-5 NA TRBV28 NA CASSSGSQPQHF TGTGCCAGCAGTTCTGGATCACAGCCCCAGCATTTT
TRBJ2-7 NA TRBV9 NA CASSRDYEQYF TGTGCCAGCAGTAGGGACTACGAGCAGTACTTC
TRBJ1-6 NA TRBV11-2 few CASSSANSPLHF TGTGCCAGCAGCTCCGCTAATTCACCCCTCCACTTT
TRBJ2-3 NA TRBV6-5 NA CASAFQGLSTDTQYF TGTGCCAGCGCGTTCCAGGGATTAAGCACAGATACGCAGTATTTT
TRBJ1-2 NA TRBV30 NA CAWKPAPIPNYGYTF TGTGCCTGGAAGCCCGCCCCCATCCCTAACTATGGCTACACCTTC
TRBJ1-6 NA TRBV3-1/TRBV3-2 NA CASSQMVYRFSPLHF TGTGCCAGCAGCCAAATGGTCTATCGATTTTCACCCCTCCACTTT
TRBJ1-1 NA TRBV11-3 NA CASSPPGAETEAFF TGTGCCAGCAGCCCCCCGGGGGCTGAGACTGAAGCTTTCTTT
TRBJ1-2 TRBD1 TRBV27 NA CASSFFDRAPYGYTF TGTGCCAGCAGTTTCTTCGACAGGGCCCCCTATGGCTACACCTTC
TRBJ2-7 TRBD1 TRBV4-1 NA CASSQVADRTYEQYF TGCGCCAGCAGCCAGGTTGCGGACAGGACTTACGAGCAGTACTTC
TRBJ2-2 TRBD1 TRBV5-6 NA CASSRFQGVTGELFF TGTGCCAGCAGCCGATTCCAGGGGGTCACCGGGGAGCTGTTTTTT
TRBJ2-3 TRBD2 TRBV6-1 NA CASSEVAASGGLDTQYF TGTGCCAGCAGTGAAGTGGCGGCTAGCGGGGGGTTAGATACGCAGTATTTT
TRBJ1-2 NA TRBV5-4 few CASSHSNRAYGYTF TGTGCCAGCAGCCACTCAAACAGGGCATATGGCTACACCTTC
TRBJ1-4 NA TRBV19 NA CASSIGSRDSEKLFF TGTGCCAGTAGTATTGGTTCCAGGGATAGCGAAAAACTGTTTTTT
TRBJ2-3 NA TRBV4-2 NA CASSQEGTDTQYF TGTGCCAGCAGCCAAGAGGGTACAGATACGCAGTATTTT
TRBJ2-1 NA TRBV7-2 few CASSSLGGGLNNEQFF TGTGCCAGCAGCTCCTTGGGCGGGGGCCTGAACAATGAGCAGTTCTTC
TRBJ1-1 NA TRBV2 NA CASSENIGRTEAFF TGTGCCAGCAGTGAAAACATTGGGCGGACTGAAGCTTTCTTT
TRBJ1-1 NA TRBV19 NA CASTIGGTEAFF TGTGCCAGTACCATAGGGGGAACTGAAGCTTTCTTT
TRBJ2-7 TRBD1 TRBV12-3/TRBV12-4 NA CASSKGPTGEQYF TGTGCCAGCAGTAAGGGACCGACAGGGGAGCAGTACTTC